This TCR beta chain is from a study of blood T cell repertoires in COVID-19. Study background: Donors in Cohort 3 who had recovered were those with two negative PCRs, healthcare professional clearance, or resolution of their symptoms.

Clones were read by immunoSEQ multiplex PCR, and TCRdb kept only the in-frame ones, dropping some. Of fewer than 150,000 clones listed, 84% were seen once; the top ten hold roughly 3.9%. Germline V gives CDR1 SGHVS, CDR2 FNYEAQ. Trimming shortened V by 5 bases and J by 0 bases, and 14 bases separated the two germline ends. CDR3 length equals 16 residues. The sequenced material came from PBMCs or T cells enriched from blood (not recorded which). The chain joins TRBV7-6 to TRBJ2-1; D may be TRBD2 (6 bases). This sequence was found in a man in his forties or fifties in a cohort exposed to, infected with or recovered from COVID-19 (not recorded which). CDR3 sequence: CASSGMGGSSYNEQFF. CDR3 DNA: TGTGCCAGCAGCGGGATGGGGGGTAGCTCCTACAATGAGCAGTTCTTC. The whole variable domain, filled in from reference TRBV7-6 and TRBJ2-1, reads GAGVSQSPRYKVTKRGQDVALRCDPISGHVSLYWYRQALGQGPEFLTYFNYEAQQDKSGLPNDRFSAERPEGSISTLTIQRTEQRDSAMYRCASSGMGGSSYNEQFFGPGTRLTVL.